What follows are 10 T cell receptor beta chains derived from one specimen sequenced in a study of CD8 T cells in ankylosing spondylitis (TCRdb year 2017). Preparation of the library involved 5' RACE. This sample was sequenced with an Illumina HiSeq 2500. TCRdb applied fastp at Q25 and MiXCR to the public reads, then kept only in-frame beta chains. Every entry covers one CDR3 protein and lists the most common genes and DNA from its rows. The sample table holds roughly 250,000 distinct CDR3 sequences, of which under 12% were seen once. 2.5% to 3% of the sample is in the top ten clones. Sequences were obtained from blood, either unsorted or a sorted T cell fraction (not recorded which). The source of these receptors is a male donor with ankylosing spondylitis or in good health (not recorded which).

This clonotype was recorded a few times. The gene calls are TRBV11-2 and TRBJ1-1; 7 bases match TRBD1. Trimming at V came to 5 bases and at J to 5 bases, leaving 5 bases not matched to a gene. This CDR3 comprises 13 residues. Germline lookup yields CDR1 SGHAT and CDR2 FQNNGV. The chain's CDR3 is CASSVGQETEAFF. Here the CDR3 DNA reads TGTGCCAGCAGCGTCGGACAGGAAACTGAAGCTTTCTTT.

J is TRBJ2-5 and V is TRBV12-3 or TRBV12-4, with D unclear. CDR3 length: 12 residues. The V and J ends lost 2 bases and 8 bases respectively, with 9 bases between them. The CDR3 protein is CASSLNLPTQYF. The CDR3 coding sequence is TGTGCCAGCAGTTTAAACCTCCCTACCCAGTACTTC.

This clonotype appeared many times. V gene TRBV12-3 or TRBV12-4 combines with J gene TRBJ1-4; D is unclear. Trimming took 3 bases from V and 7 from J, leaving 3 bases between them. This CDR3 spans 11 amino acids. The CDR3 region has the DNA TGTGCCAGCAGTTTGACTGAAAAACTGTTTTTT. Residues: CASSLTEKLFF.

This clonotype was seen repeatedly, ten times or more. The V gene is TRBV5-1, the J gene TRBJ2-3; 10 nucleotides line up with TRBD1. Germline assignment: CDR1 SGHRS and CDR2 YFSETQ. The CDR3 covers 14 residues. The V and J ends lost 3 bases and 6 bases, in that order; junction bases with no gene match: 4. The CDR3 loop reads CASSSTGGSDTQYF. The CDR3 DNA is TGCGCCAGCAGCTCGACAGGGGGCTCCGATACGCAGTATTTT.

This clonotype was observed once. At one end the junction does not follow the germline gene, possibly because of a read error. V gene TRBV20-1 combines with J gene TRBJ2-7; TRBD2 agrees at 12 bases. The CDR3 is 17 residues long. The germline gives CDR1 DFQATT, CDR2 SNEGSKA (reference sequence). This CDR3 is CCARSPSGRASSYEQYF. The DNA for the CDR3 is TGCTGTGCTAGGTCTCCTAGCGGGAGGGCTAGCTCCTACGAGCAGTACTTC.

Ten or more counts support this clonotype. The chain recombines TRBV20-1 with TRBJ2-3; 9 nucleotides align to TRBD2. Germline CDR1 is DFQATT and CDR2 is SNEGSKA (reference sequence). This CDR3 comprises 10 residues. CDR3 protein: CSAGGRAQYF. The CDR3 DNA sequence: TGCAGCGCGGGGGGGCGGGCGCAGTATTTT.

The gene calls are TRBV10-3 and TRBJ2-2, with 11 bases aligning to TRBD2. The J segment lost 4 bases and the V segment lost 4 bases, leaving 5 bases of the junction unmatched. Per germline, CDR1 ENHRY and CDR2 SYGVKD. The CDR3 extends over 16 amino acids. Written as DNA, the CDR3 is TGTGCCATCAGTGTAGCGGGAGGGTCTATCACCGGGGAGCTGTTTTTT. Translating gives CAISVAGGSITGELFF.

This rearrangement joins TRBV20-1 to TRBJ2-7; TRBD2 agrees at 7 bases. The CDR3 consists of 13 residues. Unmatched junction bases numbered 6, after V lost 6 bases and J lost 1 base. CDR1 is DFQATT and CDR2 is SNEGSKA in the germline V gene (reference sequence). The CDR3 nucleotides are TGCAGTGCCGGGGGGAGTGCTTCCTACGAGCAGTACTTC. This encodes CSAGGSASYEQYF.

Here the CDR3 DNA reads TGTGCCAGCTCACCACAACGGTCACCGGGGGCCGGTGGCTACACCTTC. Translation: CASSPQRSPGAGGYTF. The rearrangement uses TRBV18 and TRBJ1-2, with a tentative D call TRBD1 (6 bases). This CDR3 region has 16 residues. Trimming left V 1 base short and J 7 bases short, with 19 bases between. Germline CDR1 is KGHSH and CDR2 is LQKENI.

This clonotype has at least ten counts. The gene calls are TRBV29-1 and TRBJ1-1; perhaps TRBD1 as D (5 bases). Trimming took 4 bases from V and 1 from J, leaving 10 bases between them. CDR3 size: 13 residues. Germline V gene sequence: CDR1 SQVTM, CDR2 ANQGSEA. The CDR3 here is CSVAPQENTEAFF. CDR3 sequence (DNA): TGCAGCGTTGCCCCACAGGAGAACACTGAAGCTTTCTTT.